Reported below is one T cell receptor (beta chain). Per the original methods: It was from reference gene primer amplification that nucleated cell counts were estimated. Some clones are missing from TCRdb's copy, which holds only in-frame ones; the method was immunoSEQ multiplex PCR. The V and J calls and the clone size are those of that table, but D and trimming were determined from the DNA. The table lists about 96,000 clones, approximately 84% of them singletons, with around a sixth in the top ten. This record comes from a study of blood T cell repertoires in COVID-19. Study-level background: The United States, Italy and Spain were the sources of the acute and convalescent COVID-19 samples. Sources were T cells, B-cell-depleted T cells, or PBMCs; the material itself was cDNA or gDNA.

This CDR3 is built from 15 residues. The V end was cut by 3 bases, the J end by 1 base, with 12 bases between. The germline CDR1 and CDR2 sequences are LNHDA and SQIVND (reference sequence). Sequencing was performed on peripheral blood. The V call is TRBV19, the J call TRBJ1-2, with TRBD1 as a possible D gene (5 bases). This TCR was recovered from a woman aged 60-75 years with acute or convalescent COVID-19. The CDR3 DNA reads TGTGCCAGTAGTATCCGACAGAGTGGTAACTATGGCTACACCTTC. It yields the protein CASSIRQSGNYGYTF.